Included here is one T cell receptor (beta chain) sequence, with context. What antigen it recognizes has not been identified. Nothing much larger sits one base from this clone, and base qualities are not available. This sample was taken from a study of T cell responses to AZD1222 COVID-19 vaccine (dated by TCRdb to about 2021). Some background on the complete study: AZD1222 recipients whose second dose came at about 4 weeks and those whose second dose came at about 12 weeks were combined into one group, since spike-specific TCR depth and breadth did not differ between the two schedules. A total of 230 to 250 trial participants underwent TCR sequencing, of whom 207 received two doses of AZD1222 and some 25 received two doses of the MenACWY control vaccine. Trial participants were enrolled by age into subgroups of 18-55, 56-69 and 70-plus years, and around 140, 26 and 57 TCR-sequenced participants, respectively, were included in these subgroups. General conclusions and limits of the study: Conclusions about previously exposed vaccinees are limited, since just six or seven AZD1222 recipients were seropositive for SARS-CoV-2 at baseline. Vaccine-associated CD4 TCRs spanned the whole spike protein, with dominant responses in regions 160-218 and 743-854. Spike-specific TCR breadth and depth rose significantly after two AZD1222 doses compared with day 0 and with MenACWY recipients. Nearly half of unique spike-specific TCRs reportedly recognized epitopes outside regions mutated in the B.1.351 and B.1.1.7 variants. In the small 56-69-year group, the increase in depth fell short of significance, most likely because of low power. Because no day 14 peak-response samples were available, the repertoires could be characterized only after the peak T cell response. Participants were mostly white British and included more females than males, and it was suggested by the authors that clonal diversity may have been underestimated.

The CDR3 regions of human TCRbeta chains were analyzed by immunosequencing. The authors processed their data as follows. TCRs in the repertoires were matched against a reference library of SARS-CoV-2-specific TCRs that had been generated with the MIRA antigen-specificity platform. Breadth meant the fraction of unique TCRs that were SARS-CoV-2-associated, whereas depth meant the fraction of total T cells that were SARS-CoV-2-associated. Using the MIRA data, each spike-specific TCR was assigned both to the spike region to which the TCR was reactive and to a CD4 or CD8 class. Log10-transformed breadth and depth values were compared by one-way ANOVA with Sidak's multiple comparisons tests. TCRdb carries this immuneACCESS record with in-frame sequences only. Its versions omit some clonotypes, under half of them owing to an unresolved V gene in the studies checked, with the rest unexplained. The V and J calls and clone size come from that table; D and trimming were worked out from the DNA. This sample gives approximately 110,000 clones in total; about 89% of them show up just once. Together, the top ten hold more than 4% of the sample.

The sample's time point label, decoded: baseline before first vaccination. The vaccinee samples were drawn from two UK trials, COV001 and COV002, one of which was a single-blind randomized controlled phase 2/3 trial testing AZD1222 (ChAdOx1 nCoV-19) in healthy adults. Trial participant PBMC samples were collected at day 0 and day 28 after the second dose for TCRbeta chain sequencing. The TCR was taken from an adult in good health. The source was peripheral blood, collected on day 0 of AZD1222 vaccination.

The DNA sequence is TGTGCCAGCAGCTTGACAGGGTTCCTCTACGAGCAGTACTTC. Its coded protein is CASSLTGFLYEQYF. The chain couples TRBV5-6 to TRBJ2-7; possibly the D gene is TRBD1, per 6 matching bases. The germline ends are 11 bases apart after V is trimmed by 1 base and J by 3 bases. CDR1 and CDR2, looked up from the germline V gene, are SGHDT and YYEEEE. Including cysteine and phenylalanine, the CDR3 has 14 amino acids. The read is trimmed to its CDR3 DNA, 42 bases read in frame from base 1.